A single sample is the source of the 8 T cell receptor beta chains below, sequenced in a study of shared clonotypes between healthy human individuals. Method: immunoSEQ multiplex PCR; TCRdb's copy keeps in-frame clones and lacks some. The table has 950,000 to 1,100,000 clones, approximately 80% seen once; the top ten hold 0.6% to 0.75%. The sequencing sample was made of memory CD4+ T cells from PBMCs. This sample's subset: CD45RA-negative fraction. These receptors all come from a man aged 18 to 35 in good health. Some clones in this sample may be carry-over from other donors' samples.

This chain links TRBV6-5 with TRBJ1-2; D is unresolved. Per germline, CDR1 MNHEY and CDR2 SVGAGI. V was clipped by 2 bases and J by 6 bases, with 7 bases between them. CDR3 length: 12 residues. The CDR3 bases are TGTGCCAGCAGTTACATGGGTGATGGCTACACCTTC. Its translation: CASSYMGDGYTF.

In regard to this clone: A read error likely explains this, since a far larger clone differs by one base. J is TRBJ1-1 and V is TRBV29-1, with 7 bases lining up with TRBD1. V was pared by 8 bases and J by 5 bases, with 11 bases of the junction left unmatched. The CDR3 is 13 residues long. Germline assignment: CDR1 SQVTM and CDR2 ANQGSEA. The CDR3 protein is CSIQTGLGTEAFF. The DNA for the CDR3 is TGCAGCATCCAGACAGGGCTTGGGACTGAAGCTTTCTTT.

CDR3 in DNA: TGTGCCAGCAGCTCCCCCCATGGGGGTTCGACAGGGGGAGATACGCAGTATTTT. Translation: CASSSPHGGSTGGDTQYF. The chain combines TRBV7-3 with TRBJ2-3; TRBD1 aligns across 9 bases. Per germline, CDR1 SGHTA and CDR2 FQGTGA. The V and J ends lost 4 bases and 5 bases, in that order; junction bases with no gene match: 16. This CDR3 region has 18 residues.

V gene TRBV16 combines with J gene TRBJ2-7; possible D gene TRBD2, 6 bases. Germline CDR1 reads KGHSY; CDR2 reads FQNENV. The CDR3 has 15 residues. The V and J ends lost 5 bases and 2 bases respectively, with 16 bases between them. CDR3 region: CASSFEAGPTYEQYF. CDR3 nucleotide sequence: TGTGCCAGCAGCTTTGAAGCGGGCCCAACCTACGAGCAGTACTTC.

The chain couples TRBV20-1 to TRBJ2-5; a weak D match, TRBD2 (6 bases). V lost 5 bases to trimming and J lost 10 bases, with 14 bases between them. CDR3 length: 11 residues. Germline CDR1 DFQATT, CDR2 SNEGSKA (reference sequence). This CDR3 reads CSARDSRYQYF. The CDR3 nucleotides read TGCAGTGCTCGGGACTCCCGGTACCAGTACTTC.

This chain joins TRBV5-1 and TRBJ2-7, with a weak D call TRBD1 (6 bases). The V gene's germline CDR1 is SGHRS and CDR2 YFSETQ. CDR3 length: 15 residues. The germline V and J ends were trimmed by 4 bases and 3 bases, with 17 bases remaining between them. CDR3 nucleotides: TGCGCCAGCAGCCCGGTACAGGGAATGGGCTACGAGCAGTACTTC. It specifies CASSPVQGMGYEQYF. The whole variable domain, remainder taken from reference TRBV5-1 and TRBJ2-7, is KAGVTQTPRYLIKTRGQQVTLSCSPISGHRSVSWYQQTPGQGLQFLFEYFSETQRNKGNFPGRFSGRQFSNSRSEMNVSTLELGDSALYLCASSPVQGMGYEQYFGPGTRLTVT.

The V and J genes are TRBV6-6 and TRBJ2-3; 7 bases are shared with TRBD1. The CDR3 sequence is 15 residues long. Per germline, CDR1 MNHNY and CDR2 SVGAGI (reference sequence). The V and J ends lost 7 bases and 2 bases, in that order; junction bases with no gene match: 9. The CDR3: CASTPGQVFTDTQYF. CDR3 sequence (DNA): TGTGCCAGCACCCCCGGACAGGTGTTCACAGATACGCAGTATTTT.

This clone was counted ten times or more. V gene TRBV14 combines with J gene TRBJ2-4; possibly TRBD1 or TRBD2 for D (5 bases each). The CDR3 covers 14 residues. Trimming left V 2 bases short and J 6 bases short, with 11 bases between. Germline CDR1 and CDR2: SGHDN and FVKESK. The CDR3: CASSQSGAGNIQYF. The CDR3 bases are TGTGCCAGCAGCCAATCCGGGGCCGGAAACATTCAGTACTTC.